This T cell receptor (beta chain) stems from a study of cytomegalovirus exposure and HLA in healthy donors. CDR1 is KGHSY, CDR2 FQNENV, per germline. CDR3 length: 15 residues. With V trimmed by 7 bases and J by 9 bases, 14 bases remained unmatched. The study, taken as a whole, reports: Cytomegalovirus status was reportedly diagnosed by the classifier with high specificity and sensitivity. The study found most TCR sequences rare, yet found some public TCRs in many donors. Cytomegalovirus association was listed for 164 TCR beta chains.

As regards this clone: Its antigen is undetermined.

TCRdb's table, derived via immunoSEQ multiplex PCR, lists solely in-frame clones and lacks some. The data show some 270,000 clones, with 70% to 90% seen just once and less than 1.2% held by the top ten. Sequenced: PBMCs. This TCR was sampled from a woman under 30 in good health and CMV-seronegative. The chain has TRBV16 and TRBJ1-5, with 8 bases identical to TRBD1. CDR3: CASTQRQGAIRPQHF. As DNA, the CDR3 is TGTGCCAGCACCCAGCGGCAGGGGGCGATTCGGCCCCAGCATTTT.